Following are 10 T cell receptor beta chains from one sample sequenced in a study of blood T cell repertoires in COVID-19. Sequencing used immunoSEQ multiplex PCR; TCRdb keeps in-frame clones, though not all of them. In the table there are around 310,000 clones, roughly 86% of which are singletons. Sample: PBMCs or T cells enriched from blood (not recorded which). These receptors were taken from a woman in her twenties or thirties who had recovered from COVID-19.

DNA of the CDR3: TGTGCCAGCAGTGAAGGGGAAGGGCAGGGTGGAAACACCATATATTTT. Translated, it gives CASSEGEGQGGNTIYF. V usage is TRBV6-1 and J usage is TRBJ1-3; D may be TRBD1 (5 bases). The V end lost 1 base, the J end lost 3 bases, and 13 bases lay between the germline ends. The CDR3 loop spans 16 amino acids. Germline CDR1 reads MNHNS; CDR2 reads SASEGT.

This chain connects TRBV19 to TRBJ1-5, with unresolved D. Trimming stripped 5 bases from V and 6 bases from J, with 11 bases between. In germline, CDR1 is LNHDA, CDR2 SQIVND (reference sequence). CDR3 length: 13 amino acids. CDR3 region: CASSPNTIQPQHF. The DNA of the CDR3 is TGTGCCAGTAGTCCCAATACTATTCAGCCCCAGCATTTT.

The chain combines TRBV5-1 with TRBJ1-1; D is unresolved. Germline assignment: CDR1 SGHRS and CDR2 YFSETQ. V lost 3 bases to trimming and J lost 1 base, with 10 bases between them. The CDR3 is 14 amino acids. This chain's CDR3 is CASSSSTQNTEAFF. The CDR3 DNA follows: TGCGCCAGCAGCTCTTCCACTCAGAACACTGAAGCTTTCTTT.

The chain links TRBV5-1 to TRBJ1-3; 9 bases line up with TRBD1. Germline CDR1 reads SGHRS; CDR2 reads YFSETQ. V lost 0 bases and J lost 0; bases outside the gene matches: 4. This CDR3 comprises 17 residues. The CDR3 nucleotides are TGCGCCAGCAGCTTGGGAGGACAGGGGCCCTCTGGAAACACCATATATTTT. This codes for CASSLGGQGPSGNTIYF.

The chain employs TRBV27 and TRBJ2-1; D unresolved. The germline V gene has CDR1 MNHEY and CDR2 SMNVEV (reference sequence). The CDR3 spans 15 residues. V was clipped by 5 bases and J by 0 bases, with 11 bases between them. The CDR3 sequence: CASSPVAPSYNEQFF. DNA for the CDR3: TGTGCCAGCAGTCCGGTAGCTCCCTCCTACAATGAGCAGTTCTTC.

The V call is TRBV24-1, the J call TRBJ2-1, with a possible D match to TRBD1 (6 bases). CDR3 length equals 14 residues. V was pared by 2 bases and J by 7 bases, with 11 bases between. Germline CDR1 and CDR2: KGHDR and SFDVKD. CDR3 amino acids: CATSDSYRANEQFF. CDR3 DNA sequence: TGTGCCACCAGTGATTCCTACAGGGCAAATGAGCAGTTCTTC.

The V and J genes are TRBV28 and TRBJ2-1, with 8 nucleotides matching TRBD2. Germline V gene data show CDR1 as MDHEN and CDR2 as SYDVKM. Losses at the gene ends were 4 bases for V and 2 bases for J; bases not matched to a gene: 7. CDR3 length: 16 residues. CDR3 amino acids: CASSSHREGPYNEQFF. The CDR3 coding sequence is TGTGCCAGCAGTTCACATCGGGAGGGCCCCTACAATGAGCAGTTCTTC.

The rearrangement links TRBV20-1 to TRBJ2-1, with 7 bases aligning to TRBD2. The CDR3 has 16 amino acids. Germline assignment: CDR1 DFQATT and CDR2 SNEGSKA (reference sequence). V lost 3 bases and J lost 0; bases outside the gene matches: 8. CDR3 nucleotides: TGCAGTGCTAGTCACCGCGGGAGATCCTCCTACAATGAGCAGTTCTTC. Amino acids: CSASHRGRSSYNEQFF.

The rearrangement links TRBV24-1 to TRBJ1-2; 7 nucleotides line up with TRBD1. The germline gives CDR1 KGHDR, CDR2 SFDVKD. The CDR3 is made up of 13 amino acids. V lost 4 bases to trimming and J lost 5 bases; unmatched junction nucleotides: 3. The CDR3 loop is CATSDQTGYGYTF. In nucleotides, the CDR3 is TGTGCCACCAGTGACCAGACAGGGTATGGCTACACCTTC.

CDR3 nucleotide sequence: TGTGCCAGCAGCTTCGACAGGTCCCGTGGGGCTTTCTTT. Its protein is CASSFDRSRGAFF. The chain has TRBV7-2 and TRBJ1-1; D possibly corresponds to TRBD1 (6 bases). Germline lookup yields CDR1 SGHTA and CDR2 FQGNSA. The germline V and J ends were trimmed by 3 bases and 11 bases, with 16 bases remaining between them. The CDR3 is 13 amino acids.